A selection of T cell receptor beta chains follows, all from one sample in a study of blood T cell repertoires in COVID-19. The method was immunoSEQ multiplex PCR; TCRdb's version includes in-frame clones alone and lacks a portion of them. The table shows 150,000 to 200,000 clones, with roughly 79% occurring only once. Sequencing was done on a sample of peripheral blood. These receptors were obtained from a woman of 80 years or more with COVID-19, enrolled during active disease. CDR3s include the opening cysteine and the closing phenylalanine or tryptophan. D genes are given only for firm matches. Size is omitted from some rows. Given values are once, few, many or a class for expanded clones.

V	size	D	J	DNA	CDR3
TRBV25-1	few	.	TRBJ1-1	TGTGCCAGCAGTGAGGGGGCCTCTGAAGCTTTCTTT	CASSEGASEAFF
TRBV4-1	.	.	TRBJ1-5	TGCGCCAGCAGCCCCTCCGGTGGGGCCCGCAATCAGCCCCAGCATTTT	CASSPSGGARNQPQHF
TRBV6-5	few	TRBD1	TRBJ2-1	TGTGCCAGCAGAGCCTCCGGGACAGGGATGTATGAGCAGTTCTTC	CASRASGTGMYEQFF
TRBV5-1	.	.	TRBJ2-1	TGCGCCAGCAGCTTGGCCGTCAGGGGAGATTACAATGAGCAGTTCTTC	CASSLAVRGDYNEQFF
TRBV27	.	.	TRBJ2-2	TGTGCCAGCAGTTTAGATTCAGGGGCGAACACCGGGGAGCTGTTTTTT	CASSLDSGANTGELFF
TRBV13	.	TRBD1	TRBJ1-2	TGTGCCAGCAGCCCCCAAGGAGGGGGCGAGTTGGGTGGCTACACCTTC	CASSPQGGGELGGYTF
TRBV5-1	.	.	TRBJ2-2	TGCGCCAGCAGCTTGGAGGGGCGGAACACCGGGGAGCTGTTTTTT	CASSLEGRNTGELFF
TRBV5-5	.	.	TRBJ1-2	TGTGCCAGCGGCGTCACGCCCGGGGATGGCTACACCTTC	CASGVTPGDGYTF
TRBV29-1	.	TRBD1	TRBJ2-3	TGCAGCGTCCGACAGGGGGCGAGCACAGATACGCAGTATTTT	CSVRQGASTDTQYF
TRBV11-3	.	.	TRBJ2-3	TGTGCCAGCAGCTTAGCCTACGGGAGTTTGGATACGCAGTATTTT	CASSLAYGSLDTQYF
TRBV2	few	.	TRBJ2-1	TGTGCCAGTCGTTTCTCCTACAATGAGCAGTTCTTC	CASRFSYNEQFF
TRBV7-2	.	TRBD2	TRBJ2-7	TGTGCCAGCAGCTTAACTAGCGGGGGCTCCTACGAGCAGTACTTC	CASSLTSGGSYEQYF
TRBV5-6	.	.	TRBJ2-5	TGTGCCAGCAGCTTGTTGTTTGAAGAAAGGACACAAGAGACCCAGTACTTC	CASSLLFEERTQETQYF
TRBV4-3	.	TRBD2	TRBJ2-5	TGCGCCAGCAGCCAAGAACTAGCGGGGGCCCAGTACTTC	CASSQELAGAQYF